This entry concerns a single T cell receptor beta chain. The sample contains more than one DNA sequence encoding this CDR3. This entry is derived from a study of T cell changes during pregnancy in multiple sclerosis. The germline gives CDR1 GTSNPN, CDR2 SVGIG (reference sequence). V shed 4 bases and J 6 bases; nucleotides not matched to a gene: 6. This CDR3 contains 13 residues. Here immunoSEQ multiplex PCR was the method, and the copy in TCRdb shows in-frame clones only, minus some. The sample yields 70,000 to 95,000 clones, 94% seen once. The source was peripheral blood, collected after pregnancy. The chain couples TRBV30 to TRBJ2-7; 10 nucleotides match TRBD1. The receptor comes from a female donor in good health, enrolled as a control in a pregnancy study. CDR3 region: CAWTLTGGAEQYF. The CDR3, as DNA: TGTGCCTGGACCCTGACAGGGGGCGCCGAGCAGTACTTC.